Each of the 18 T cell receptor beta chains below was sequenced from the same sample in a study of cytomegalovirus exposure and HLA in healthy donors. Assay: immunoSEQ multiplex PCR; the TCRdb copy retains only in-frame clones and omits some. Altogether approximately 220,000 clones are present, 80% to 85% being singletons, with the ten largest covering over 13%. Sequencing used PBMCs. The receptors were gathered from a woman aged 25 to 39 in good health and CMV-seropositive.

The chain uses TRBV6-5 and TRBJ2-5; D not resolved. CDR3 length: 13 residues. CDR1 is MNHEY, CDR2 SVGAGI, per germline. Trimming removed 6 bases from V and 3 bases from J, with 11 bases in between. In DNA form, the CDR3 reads TGTGCCAGCAGGCCTATGATCGAAGAGACCCAGTACTTC. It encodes CASRPMIEETQYF.

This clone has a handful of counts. The CDR3 sequence: CASSVGTGGNEKLFF. DNA of the CDR3: TGTGCCAGCAGCGTAGGGACAGGGGGTAATGAAAAACTGTTTTTT. J is TRBJ1-4 and V is TRBV9; 10 bases fit TRBD1. The CDR3 has 15 residues. Germline V lookup: CDR1 SGDLS, CDR2 YYNGEE. Germline trimming cut 0 bases from V and 4 bases from J; bases unmatched to any gene: 0.

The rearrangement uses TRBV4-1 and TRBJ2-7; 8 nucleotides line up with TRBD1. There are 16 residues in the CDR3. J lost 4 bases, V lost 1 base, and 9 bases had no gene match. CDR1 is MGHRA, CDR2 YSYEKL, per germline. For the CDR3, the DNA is TGCGCCAGCAGCCAAGTCGGATCAGGGGGCACATACGAGCAGTACTTC. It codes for CASSQVGSGGTYEQYF.

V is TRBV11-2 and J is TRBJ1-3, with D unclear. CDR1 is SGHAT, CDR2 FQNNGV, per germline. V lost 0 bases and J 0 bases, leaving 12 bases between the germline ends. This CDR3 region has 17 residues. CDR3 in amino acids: CASSLDLVTSSGNTIYF. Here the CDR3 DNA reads TGTGCCAGCAGCTTAGATTTAGTCACGAGCTCTGGAAACACCATATATTTT.

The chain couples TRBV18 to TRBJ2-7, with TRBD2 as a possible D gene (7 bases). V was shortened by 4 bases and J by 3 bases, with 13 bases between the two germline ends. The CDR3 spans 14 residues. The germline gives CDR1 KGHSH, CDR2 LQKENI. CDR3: CASSQGGGFYEQYF. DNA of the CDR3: TGTGCCAGCTCACAAGGGGGGGGCTTCTACGAGCAGTACTTC.

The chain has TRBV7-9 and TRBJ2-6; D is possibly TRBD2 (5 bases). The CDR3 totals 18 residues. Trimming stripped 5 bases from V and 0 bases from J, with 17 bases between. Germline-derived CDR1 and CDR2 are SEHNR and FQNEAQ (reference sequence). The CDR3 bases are TGTGCCAGCAGCCCACCGAGGTGGGAGTTCTCTGGGGCCAACGTCCTGACTTTC. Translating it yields CASSPPRWEFSGANVLTF.

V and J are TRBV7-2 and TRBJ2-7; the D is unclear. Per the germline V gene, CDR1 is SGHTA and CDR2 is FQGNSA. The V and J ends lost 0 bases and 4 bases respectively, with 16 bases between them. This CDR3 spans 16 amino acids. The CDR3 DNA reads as TGTGCCAGCAGCTTAGCCTTGGGGTCACGTATGTACGAGCAGTACTTC. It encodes CASSLALGSRMYEQYF.

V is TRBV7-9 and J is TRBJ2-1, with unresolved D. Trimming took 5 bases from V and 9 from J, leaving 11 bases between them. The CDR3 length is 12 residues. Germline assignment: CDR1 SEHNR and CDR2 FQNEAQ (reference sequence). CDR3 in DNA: TGTGCCAGCAGCCACGTGAGGAGTGAGCAGTTCTTC. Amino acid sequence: CASSHVRSEQFF.

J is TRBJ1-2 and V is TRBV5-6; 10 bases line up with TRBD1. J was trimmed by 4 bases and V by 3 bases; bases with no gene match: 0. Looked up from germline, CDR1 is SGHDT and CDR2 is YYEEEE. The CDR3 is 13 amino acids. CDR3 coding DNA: TGTGCCAGCAGCTGGGACAGGGGCTATGGCTACACCTTC. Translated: CASSWDRGYGYTF. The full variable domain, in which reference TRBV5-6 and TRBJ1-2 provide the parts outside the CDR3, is DAGVTQSPTHLIKTRGQQVTLRCSPKSGHDTVSWYQQALGQGPQFIFQYYEEEERQRGNFPDRFSGHQFPNYSSELNVNALLLGDSALYLCASSWDRGYGYTFGSGTRLTVV.

The CDR3 protein is CASSSLDYPAADYGYTF. CDR3 DNA sequence: TGTGCCAGCAGCTCACTTGATTATCCGGCTGCTGACTATGGCTACACCTTC. The chain uses TRBV7-9 and TRBJ1-2; D remains ambiguous. Germline-derived CDR1 and CDR2 are SEHNR and FQNEAQ (reference sequence). The length of the CDR3 is 17 residues. Trimming shortened V by 4 bases and J by 3 bases, and 21 bases separated the two germline ends.

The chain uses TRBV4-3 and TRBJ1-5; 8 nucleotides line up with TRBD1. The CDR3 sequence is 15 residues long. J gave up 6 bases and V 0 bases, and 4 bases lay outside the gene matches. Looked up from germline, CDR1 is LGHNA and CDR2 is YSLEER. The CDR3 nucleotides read TGCGCCAGCAGCCAAGATCGTCAGGGGGCTCAGCCCCAGCATTTT. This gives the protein CASSQDRQGAQPQHF.

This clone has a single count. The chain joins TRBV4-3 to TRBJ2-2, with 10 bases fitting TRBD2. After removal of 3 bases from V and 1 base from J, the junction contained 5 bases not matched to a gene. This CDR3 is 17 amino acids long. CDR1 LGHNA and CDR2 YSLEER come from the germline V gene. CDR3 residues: CASSQDPSGRNTGELFF. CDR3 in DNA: TGCGCCAGCAGCCAGGACCCTAGCGGGAGGAACACCGGGGAGCTGTTTTTT.

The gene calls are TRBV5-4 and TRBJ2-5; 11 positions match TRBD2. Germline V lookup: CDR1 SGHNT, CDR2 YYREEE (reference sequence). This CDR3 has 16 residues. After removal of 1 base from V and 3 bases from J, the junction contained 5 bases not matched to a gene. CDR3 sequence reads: CASSLRIAGGEETQYF. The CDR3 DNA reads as TGTGCCAGCAGCTTGCGAATAGCGGGGGGGGAAGAGACCCAGTACTTC. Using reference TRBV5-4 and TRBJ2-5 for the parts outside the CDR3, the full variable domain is ETGVTQSPTHLIKTRGQQVTLRCSSQSGHNTVSWYQQALGQGPQFIFQYYREEENGRGNFPPRFSGLQFPNYSSELNVNALELDDSALYLCASSLRIAGGEETQYFGPGTRLLVL.

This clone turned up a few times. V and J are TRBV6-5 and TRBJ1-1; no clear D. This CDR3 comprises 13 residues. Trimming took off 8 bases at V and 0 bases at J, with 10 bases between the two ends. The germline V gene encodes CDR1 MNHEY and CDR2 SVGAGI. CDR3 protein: CASCRTLNTEAFF. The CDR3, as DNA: TGTGCCAGCTGTCGGACGCTGAACACTGAAGCTTTCTTT.

This chain's CDR3 is CASSEGWTESSYEQYF. CDR3 DNA: TGTGCCAGCAGTGAAGGGTGGACTGAGAGCTCCTACGAGCAGTACTTC. The chain links TRBV6-1 to TRBJ2-7, with D perhaps matching TRBD2 (5 bases). Per germline, CDR1 MNHNS and CDR2 SASEGT. Trimming pared 1 base from V and 0 bases from J, leaving 13 bases between. CDR3 length: 16 amino acids.

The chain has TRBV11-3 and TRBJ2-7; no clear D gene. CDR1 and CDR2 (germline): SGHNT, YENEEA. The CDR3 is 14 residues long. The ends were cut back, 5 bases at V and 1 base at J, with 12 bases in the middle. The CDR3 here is CASSPLRQSYEQYF. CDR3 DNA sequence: TGTGCCAGCAGCCCACTTAGGCAATCCTACGAGCAGTACTTC.

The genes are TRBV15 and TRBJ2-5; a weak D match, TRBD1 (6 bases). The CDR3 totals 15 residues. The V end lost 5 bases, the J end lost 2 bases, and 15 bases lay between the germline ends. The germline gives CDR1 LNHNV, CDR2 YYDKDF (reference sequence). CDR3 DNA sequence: TGTGCCACCAGCGACTACTGGGACAAGCAAGAGACCCAGTACTTC. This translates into CATSDYWDKQETQYF.

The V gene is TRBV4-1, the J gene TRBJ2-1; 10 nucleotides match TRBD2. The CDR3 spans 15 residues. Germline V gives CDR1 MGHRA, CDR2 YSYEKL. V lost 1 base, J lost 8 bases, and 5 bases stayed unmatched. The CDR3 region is CASSQASGSSDEQFF. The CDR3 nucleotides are TGCGCCAGCAGCCAAGCTAGCGGGAGTAGCGATGAGCAGTTCTTC.